Below, 21 T cell receptor beta chains from the same sample are listed, as sequenced in a study of liver allograft versus peripheral blood T cells. Study-level background: Intrahepatic T cell receptor repertoires from transplanted livers were compared against repertoires in recipients' peripheral blood.

MiXCR was run by TCRdb on the reads, yielding one entry per CDR3 protein. Of a few thousand distinct CDR3 sequences in the sample, approximately 14% were seen once. The origin of the receptors is a human patient who had a liver transplant. Some T cells may have originated in the graft donor.

Relative to its sample, this clonotype is large. The chain joins TRBV18 to TRBJ1-4; the D gene is possibly TRBD1 (6 bases). Germline V gene data show CDR1 as KGHSH and CDR2 as LQKENI. The CDR3 is 18 residues long. V was clipped by 5 bases and J by 6 bases, with 25 bases between them. CDR3 coding DNA: TGTGCCAGCTCATCCCGGACAGTCGGCGAGGGGCTGGATGAAAAACTGTTTTTT. Amino acid sequence: CASSSRTVGEGLDEKLFF.

By share, this clonotype counts as medium-sized (0.01 to 0.1%). The chain carries TRBV12-3 or TRBV12-4 and TRBJ1-6; the D gene is possibly TRBD1 (5 bases). CDR3 size: 13 residues. Deletions cut 6 bases from V and 7 bases from J, with 10 bases between. CDR3 sequence (DNA): TGTGCCAGCAGCCAGGGCGACAATTCACCCCTCCACTTT. Protein: CASSQGDNSPLHF.

This clonotype was seen at least ten times. This sequence joins TRBV10-1 and TRBJ1-1; 8 bases are shared with TRBD1. This CDR3 has 14 amino acids. Per the germline V gene, CDR1 is WNHNN and CDR2 is SYGVQD (reference sequence). V gave up 4 bases and J gave up 5 bases; unmatched junction bases: 6. The CDR3 bases are TGCGCCAGCAGTGCCTTCAGGGGGCTAACTGAAGCTTTCTTT. Translation gives CASSAFRGLTEAFF.

The V call is TRBV30, the J call TRBJ1-4; D may be TRBD1 (6 bases). CDR3 length: 13 residues. CDR1 and CDR2 from the germline V gene are GTSNPN and SVGIG (reference sequence). V lost 8 bases, J lost 10 bases, and 20 bases lay in between. This chain's CDR3 is CARRDVGARKLFF. The CDR3, as DNA: TGTGCCCGTCGAGACGTGGGGGCCAGAAAACTGTTTTTT.

Details on this clonotype: This CDR3 fails to terminate in the conserved phenylalanine or tryptophan, so it likely reflects a read error. The V call is TRBV13, the J call TRBJ2-1, with TRBD2 identical over 12 bases. J was trimmed by 5 bases and V by 5 bases; bases with no gene match: 10. This CDR3 is 17 amino acids long. Germline values: CDR1 PRHDT, CDR2 FYEKMQ (reference sequence). CDR3 nucleotides: TGTGCCAGCAGCCGAACTAGCGGGAGGCCCATCCACAATGAGCAGTTCCTC. Translating it yields CASSRTSGRPIHNEQFL.

A few counts support this clonotype. The rearrangement links TRBV20-1 to TRBJ1-5; possibly TRBD1 for D (5 bases). The CDR3 covers 12 residues. Trimming stripped 6 bases from V and 4 bases from J, with 10 bases between. Per the germline V gene, CDR1 is DFQATT and CDR2 is SNEGSKA (reference sequence). The CDR3 region has the DNA TGCAGTGCCCCGAAGGGGAATCAGCCCCAGCATTTT. Protein product: CSAPKGNQPQHF.

Sample share makes this clonotype medium-sized (0.01 to 0.1%). The chain has TRBV6-6 and TRBJ2-7, with 10 bases that match TRBD1. Germline lookup yields CDR1 MNHNY and CDR2 SVGAGI (reference sequence). CDR3 length: 14 residues. V was pared by 5 bases and J by 6 bases, with 7 bases of the junction left unmatched. The CDR3 DNA sequence: TGTGCCAGCAGTACTGGGACAGGGGTCCGCGAGCAGTACTTC. Its protein product is CASSTGTGVREQYF.

This rearrangement joins TRBV5-1 to TRBJ1-4; tentative D call: TRBD1 (6 bases). The CDR3 totals 14 residues. Germline V gives CDR1 SGHRS, CDR2 YFSETQ. Trimming shortened V by 3 bases and J by 7 bases, and 13 bases separated the two germline ends. CDR3 region: CASSWGGGGEKLFF. In DNA form, the CDR3 reads TGCGCCAGCAGCTGGGGGGGCGGAGGTGAAAAACTGTTTTTT.

The chain combines TRBV12-3 or TRBV12-4 with TRBJ1-5; D perhaps matches TRBD1 (5 bases). Trimming left V 3 bases short and J 6 bases short, with 12 bases between. This CDR3 comprises 14 residues. The CDR3 reads CASSLGGRGQPQHF. Here the CDR3 DNA reads TGTGCCAGCAGTTTGGGGGGTCGGGGTCAGCCCCAGCATTTT.

This clonotype was recorded at least ten times. This chain joins TRBV7-3 and TRBJ2-7; D may be TRBD1 (6 bases). This CDR3 is built from 15 residues. The V end was cut by 5 bases, the J end by 2 bases, with 16 bases between. Germline V CDR1 and CDR2: SGHTA, FQGTGA. In DNA form, the CDR3 reads TGTGCCAGCAGCCGCACCGGGACAACAGCCTACGAGCAGTACTTC. It translates to CASSRTGTTAYEQYF. The full variable domain, with the rest looked up from reference TRBV7-3 and TRBJ2-7, is GAGVSQTPSNKVTEKGKYVELRCDPISGHTALYWYRQSLGQGPEFLIYFQGTGAADDSGLPNDRFFAVRPEGSVSTLKIQRTERGDSAVYLCASSRTGTTAYEQYFGPGTRLTVT.

This clonotype qualifies as medium-sized. This chain connects TRBV19 to TRBJ1-6, with unresolved D. CDR1 is LNHDA and CDR2 is SQIVND in the germline V gene (reference sequence). The CDR3 is 16 residues long. V lost 3 bases and J 7 bases, leaving 16 bases between the germline ends. The CDR3 protein is CASSIGQSTTNSPLHF. CDR3 DNA: TGTGCCAGTAGTATCGGCCAGTCGACGACCAATTCACCCCTCCACTTT.

This clonotype occurred a few times. The chain has TRBV14 and TRBJ2-3; perhaps TRBD2 as D (6 bases). V was pared by 0 bases and J by 0 bases, with 10 bases between. The length of the CDR3 is 16 residues. Germline CDR1 reads SGHDN; CDR2 reads FVKESK. In DNA form, the CDR3 reads TGTGCCAGCAGCCAAGATCGAGGGACTAGCACAGATACGCAGTATTTT. This gives the protein CASSQDRGTSTDTQYF.

Sample share makes this clonotype medium-sized. V and J are TRBV12-3 or TRBV12-4 and TRBJ1-1; 7 bases map to TRBD1. This CDR3 contains 17 residues. Trimming took 1 base from V and 5 from J; bases not matched to a gene: 13. The CDR3, as DNA: TGTGCCAGCAGTTTAGGTTTAGGACAGGTAGTTCGGACTGAAGCTTTCTTT. Translated: CASSLGLGQVVRTEAFF.

Within the sample, this clonotype is medium-sized. The V call is TRBV30, the J call TRBJ1-6, with 10 positions matching TRBD1. Germline-derived CDR1 and CDR2 are GTSNPN and SVGIG (reference sequence). The CDR3 sequence is 16 residues long. Trimming cost V 0 bases and J 10 bases; bases outside gene matches: 9. The CDR3 reads CAWSVLGTGENSPLHF. Here the CDR3 DNA reads TGTGCCTGGAGTGTACTGGGGACAGGGGAAAACTCACCCCTCCACTTT. The variable domain in full, completed from reference TRBV30 and TRBJ1-6, reads SQTIHQWPATLVQPVGSPLSLECTVEGTSNPNLYWYRQAAGRGLQLLFYSVGIGQISSEVPQNLSASRPQDRQFILSSKKLLLSDSGFYLCAWSVLGTGENSPLHFGNGTRLTVT.

By share, this clonotype counts as medium-sized (0.01 to 0.1%). The CDR3 reads CASSVLQGDEQFF. The CDR3 nucleotides read TGTGCCAGCTCAGTCCTACAGGGCGATGAGCAGTTCTTC. The V call is TRBV18, the J call TRBJ2-1; the D gene is possibly TRBD1 (6 bases). V gave up 5 bases and J gave up 8 bases, with 13 bases separating them. Germline V gene data show CDR1 as KGHSH and CDR2 as LQKENI. This CDR3 spans 13 amino acids.

This clonotype qualifies as medium-sized (0.01 to 0.1%). The chain links TRBV7-9 to TRBJ1-1, with 7 bases matching TRBD1. The V gene end was trimmed by 2 bases and the J gene end by 5 bases; junction bases not matched to a gene: 8. CDR1 and CDR2 from the germline V gene are SEHNR and FQNEAQ (reference sequence). The CDR3 runs 15 residues. CDR3 nucleotide sequence: TGTGCCAGCAGCTTATACGCAGGGGGAAGTACTGAAGCTTTCTTT. It yields the protein CASSLYAGGSTEAFF. Full variable domain (outside the CDR3, taken from reference TRBV7-9 and TRBJ1-1): DTGVSQNPRHKITKRGQNVTFRCDPISEHNRLYWYRQTLGQGPEFLTYFQNEAQLEKSRLLSDRFSAERPKGSFSTLEIQRTEQGDSAMYLCASSLYAGGSTEAFFGQGTRLTVV.

In this sample, this clonotype is medium-sized. V usage is TRBV28 and J usage is TRBJ1-1; D might be TRBD1 (5 bases). The germline V gene has CDR1 MDHEN and CDR2 SYDVKM. This CDR3 is built from 14 residues. Trimming took 3 bases from V and 4 from J, leaving 12 bases between them. The CDR3 DNA is TGTGCCAGCAGTTTGGGGACTAGGGGCACTGAAGCTTTCTTT. It encodes CASSLGTRGTEAFF.

The chain links TRBV7-3 to TRBJ2-1; the D is unclear. This CDR3 is 16 amino acids long. Germline assignment: CDR1 SGHTA and CDR2 FQGTGA. The V end was cut by 5 bases, the J end by 0 bases, with 14 bases between. This chain's CDR3 is CASSPYVASSYNEQFF. The CDR3 DNA follows: TGTGCCAGCAGCCCCTACGTCGCAAGCTCCTACAATGAGCAGTTCTTC.

This clonotype is categorized as medium-sized (0.01 to 0.1%). V is TRBV6-1 and J is TRBJ2-7; tentatively, D is TRBD2 (5 bases). Germline-derived CDR1 and CDR2 are MNHNS and SASEGT. This CDR3 has 15 amino acids. V dropped 7 bases and J dropped 3 bases, with 19 bases sitting between them. The CDR3 sequence: CASIDLASGFYEQYF. CDR3 nucleotides: TGTGCCAGCATTGACCTGGCAAGCGGATTCTACGAGCAGTACTTC.

This clonotype is classed as medium-sized. The chain has TRBV7-9 and TRBJ1-2, with 9 bases identical to TRBD1. The trim removed 0 bases at V and 7 bases at J, leaving 9 bases unmatched. The germline CDR1 and CDR2 sequences are SEHNR and FQNEAQ (reference sequence). CDR3 length: 16 residues. The CDR3 DNA sequence: TGTGCCAGCAGCTTAGCGATCACCGGGACAGGGAGTGGCTACACCTTC. It translates to CASSLAITGTGSGYTF.

This clonotype is labeled as medium-sized. The chain employs TRBV28 and TRBJ1-5; 7 nucleotides match TRBD1. Germline V gene sequence: CDR1 MDHEN, CDR2 SYDVKM. The CDR3 spans 18 residues. V shed 1 base, J shed 0 bases, and the junction held 9 bases outside the gene matches. CDR3 sequence: CASSLSGTVIYSNQPQHF. In DNA form, the CDR3 reads TGTGCCAGCAGTTTATCCGGGACAGTCATATATAGCAATCAGCCCCAGCATTTT.